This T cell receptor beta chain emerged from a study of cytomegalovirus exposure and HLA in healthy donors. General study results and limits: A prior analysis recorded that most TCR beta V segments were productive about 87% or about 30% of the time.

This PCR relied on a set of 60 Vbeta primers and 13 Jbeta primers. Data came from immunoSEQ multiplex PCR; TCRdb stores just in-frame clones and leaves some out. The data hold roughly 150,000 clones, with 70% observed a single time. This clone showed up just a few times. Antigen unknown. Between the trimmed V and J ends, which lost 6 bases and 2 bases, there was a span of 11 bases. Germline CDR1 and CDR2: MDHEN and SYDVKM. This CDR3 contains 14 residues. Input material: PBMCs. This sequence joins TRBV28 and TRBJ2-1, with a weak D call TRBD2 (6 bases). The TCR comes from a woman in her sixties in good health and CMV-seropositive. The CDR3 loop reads CASRGGLTYNEQFF. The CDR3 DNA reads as TGTGCCAGCAGGGGAGGACTTACCTACAATGAGCAGTTCTTC. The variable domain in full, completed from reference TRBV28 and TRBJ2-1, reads DVKVTQSSRYLVKRTGEKVFLECVQDMDHENMFWYRQDPGLGLRLIYFSYDVKMKEKGDIPEGYSVSREKKERFSLILESASTNQTSMYLCASRGGLTYNEQFFGPGTRLTVL.